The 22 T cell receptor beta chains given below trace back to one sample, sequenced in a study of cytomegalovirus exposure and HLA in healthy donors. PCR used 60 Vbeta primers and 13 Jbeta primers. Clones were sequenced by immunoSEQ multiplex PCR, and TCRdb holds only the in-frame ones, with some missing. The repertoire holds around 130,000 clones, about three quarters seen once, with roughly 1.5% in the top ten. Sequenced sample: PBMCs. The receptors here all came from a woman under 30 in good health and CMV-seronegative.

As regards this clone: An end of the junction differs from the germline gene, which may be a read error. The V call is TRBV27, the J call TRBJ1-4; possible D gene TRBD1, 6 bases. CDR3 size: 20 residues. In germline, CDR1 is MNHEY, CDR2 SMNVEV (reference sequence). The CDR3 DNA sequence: TGTGCCAGCAGTCCGGAATCGACAGGTTACTACTCTCCAACTACTGAAAAACTGTTTTTT. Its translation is CASSPESTGYYSPTTEKLFF.

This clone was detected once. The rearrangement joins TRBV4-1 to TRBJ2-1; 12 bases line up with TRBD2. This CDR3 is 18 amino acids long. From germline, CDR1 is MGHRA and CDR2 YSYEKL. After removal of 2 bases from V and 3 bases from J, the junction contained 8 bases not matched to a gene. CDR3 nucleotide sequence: TGCGCCAGCAGCCAACAATTAGGACTAGCGGGGATCTACAATGAGCAGTTCTTC. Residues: CASSQQLGLAGIYNEQFF.

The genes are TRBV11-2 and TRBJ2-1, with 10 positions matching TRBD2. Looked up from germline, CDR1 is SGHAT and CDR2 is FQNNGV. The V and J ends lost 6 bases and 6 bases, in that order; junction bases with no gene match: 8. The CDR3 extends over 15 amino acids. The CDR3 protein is CASRVAGGMSNEQFF. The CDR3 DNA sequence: TGTGCCAGCAGGGTAGCGGGAGGAATGTCCAATGAGCAGTTCTTC. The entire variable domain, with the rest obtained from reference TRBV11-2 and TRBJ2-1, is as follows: EAGVAQSPRYKIIEKRQSVAFWCNPISGHATLYWYQQILGQGPKLLIQFQNNGVVDDSQLPKDRFSAERLKGVDSTLKIQPAKLEDSAVYLCASRVAGGMSNEQFFGPGTRLTVL.

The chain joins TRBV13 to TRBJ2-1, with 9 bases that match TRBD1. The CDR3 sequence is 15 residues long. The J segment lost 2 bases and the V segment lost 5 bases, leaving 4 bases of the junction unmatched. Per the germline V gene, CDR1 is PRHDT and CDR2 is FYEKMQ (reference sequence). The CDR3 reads CASSQGQGTYNEQFF. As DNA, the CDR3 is TGTGCCAGCAGCCAGGGACAGGGTACCTACAATGAGCAGTTCTTC.

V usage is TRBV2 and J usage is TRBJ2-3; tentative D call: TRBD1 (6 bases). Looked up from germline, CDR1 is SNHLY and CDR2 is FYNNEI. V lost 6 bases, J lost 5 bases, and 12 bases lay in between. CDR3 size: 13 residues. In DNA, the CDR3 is TGTGCCAGCAGAGCGACAGGTTTAGATACGCAGTATTTT. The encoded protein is CASRATGLDTQYF.

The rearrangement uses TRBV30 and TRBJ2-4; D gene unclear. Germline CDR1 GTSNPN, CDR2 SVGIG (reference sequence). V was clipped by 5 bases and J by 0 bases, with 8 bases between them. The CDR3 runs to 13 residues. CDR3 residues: CAWGRLAKNIQYF. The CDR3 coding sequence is TGTGCCTGGGGCCGTCTAGCCAAAAACATTCAGTACTTC.

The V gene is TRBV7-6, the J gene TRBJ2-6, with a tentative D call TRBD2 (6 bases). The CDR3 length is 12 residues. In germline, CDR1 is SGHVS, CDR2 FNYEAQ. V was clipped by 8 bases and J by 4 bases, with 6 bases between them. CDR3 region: CASGGGANVLTF. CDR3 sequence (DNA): TGTGCCAGCGGAGGGGGGGCCAACGTCCTGACTTTC.

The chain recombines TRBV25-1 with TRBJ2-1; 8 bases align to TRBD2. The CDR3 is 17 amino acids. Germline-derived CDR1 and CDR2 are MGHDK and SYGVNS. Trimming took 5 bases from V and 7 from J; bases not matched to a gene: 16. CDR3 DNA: TGTGCCAGCAGTCCCCTCCCGGGACTAGGGAGGGGAAATGAGCAGTTCTTC. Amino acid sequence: CASSPLPGLGRGNEQFF.

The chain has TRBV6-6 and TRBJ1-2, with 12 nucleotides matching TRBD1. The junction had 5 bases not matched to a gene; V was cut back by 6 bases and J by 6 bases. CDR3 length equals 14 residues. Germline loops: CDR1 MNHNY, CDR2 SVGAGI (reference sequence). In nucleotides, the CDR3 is TGTGCCAGCAGCCTCGGGACAGGGGGCAATGGCTACACCTTC. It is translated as CASSLGTGGNGYTF.

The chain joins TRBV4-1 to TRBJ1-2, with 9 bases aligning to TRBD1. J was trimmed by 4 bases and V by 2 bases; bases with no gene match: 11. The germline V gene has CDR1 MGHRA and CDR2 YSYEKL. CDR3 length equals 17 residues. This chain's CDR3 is CASSQYDRGKWRYGYTF. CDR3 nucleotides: TGCGCCAGCAGCCAATATGACAGGGGGAAGTGGCGCTATGGCTACACCTTC.

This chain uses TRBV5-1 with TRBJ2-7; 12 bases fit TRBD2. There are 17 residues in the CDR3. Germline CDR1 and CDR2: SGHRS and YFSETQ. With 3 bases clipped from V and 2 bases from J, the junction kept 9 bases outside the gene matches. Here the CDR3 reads CASSSRLAGAFPYEQYF. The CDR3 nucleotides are TGCGCCAGCAGCTCTCGACTAGCGGGAGCCTTTCCCTACGAGCAGTACTTC.

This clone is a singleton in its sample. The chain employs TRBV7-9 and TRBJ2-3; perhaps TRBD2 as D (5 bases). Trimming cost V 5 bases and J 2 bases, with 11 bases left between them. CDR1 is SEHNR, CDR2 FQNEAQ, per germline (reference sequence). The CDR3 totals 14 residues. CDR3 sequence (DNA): TGTGCCAGCAGCCTCCCACTAGACACAGATACGCAGTATTTT. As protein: CASSLPLDTDTQYF.

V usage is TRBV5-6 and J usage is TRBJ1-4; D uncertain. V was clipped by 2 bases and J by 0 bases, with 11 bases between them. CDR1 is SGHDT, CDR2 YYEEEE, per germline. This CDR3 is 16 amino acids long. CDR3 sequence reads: CASSFLQDTTNEKLFF. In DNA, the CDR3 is TGTGCCAGCAGCTTTTTGCAGGATACAACTAATGAAAAACTGTTTTTT.

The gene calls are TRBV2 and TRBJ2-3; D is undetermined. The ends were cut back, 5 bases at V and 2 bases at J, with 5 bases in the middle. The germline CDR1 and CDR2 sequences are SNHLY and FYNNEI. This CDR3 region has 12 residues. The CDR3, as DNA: TGTGCCAGCAGTCCAATCACAGATACGCAGTATTTT. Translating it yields CASSPITDTQYF.

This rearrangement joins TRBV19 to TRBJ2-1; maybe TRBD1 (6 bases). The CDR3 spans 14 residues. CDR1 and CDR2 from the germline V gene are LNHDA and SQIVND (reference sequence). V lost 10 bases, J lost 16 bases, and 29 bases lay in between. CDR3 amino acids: CATQRAGVSSATFF. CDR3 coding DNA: TGTGCCACCCAAAGGGCAGGGGTGTCTTCTGCTACATTCTTC.

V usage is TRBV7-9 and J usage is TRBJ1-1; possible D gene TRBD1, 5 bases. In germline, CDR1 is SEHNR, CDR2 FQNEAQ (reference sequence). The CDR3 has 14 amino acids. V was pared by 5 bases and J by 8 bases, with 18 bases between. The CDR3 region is CASSLKDPQAEAFF. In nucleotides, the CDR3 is TGTGCCAGCAGCCTAAAGGACCCACAGGCGGAAGCTTTCTTT.

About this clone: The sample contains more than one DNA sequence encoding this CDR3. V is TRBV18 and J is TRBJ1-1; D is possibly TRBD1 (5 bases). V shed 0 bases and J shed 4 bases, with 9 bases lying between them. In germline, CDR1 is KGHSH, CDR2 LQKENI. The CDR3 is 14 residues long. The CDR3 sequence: CASSPPGGSTEAFF. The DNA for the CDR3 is TGTGCCAGCTCACCACCGGGGGGAAGCACTGAAGCTTTCTTT.

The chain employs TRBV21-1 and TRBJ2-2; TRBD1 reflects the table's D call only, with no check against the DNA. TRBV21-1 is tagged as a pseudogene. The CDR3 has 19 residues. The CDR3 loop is CASSTTHGTGDTNTGELFF. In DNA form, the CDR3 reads TGTGCCAGCAGCACAACACACGGGACAGGAGACACGAACACCGGGGAGCTGTTTTTT.

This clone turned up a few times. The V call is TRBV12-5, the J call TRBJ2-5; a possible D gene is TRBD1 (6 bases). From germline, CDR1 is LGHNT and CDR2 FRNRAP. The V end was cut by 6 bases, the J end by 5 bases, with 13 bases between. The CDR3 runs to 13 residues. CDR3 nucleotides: TGTGCTAGTGGCTCAGGGGATCTGGAGACCCAGTACTTC. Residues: CASGSGDLETQYF.

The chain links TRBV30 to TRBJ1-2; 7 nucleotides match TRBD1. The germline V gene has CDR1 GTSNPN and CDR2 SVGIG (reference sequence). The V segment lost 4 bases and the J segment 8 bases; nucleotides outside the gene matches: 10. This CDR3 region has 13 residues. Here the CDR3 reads CAWKRRGHEGYTF. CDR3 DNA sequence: TGTGCCTGGAAAAGGAGGGGGCATGAGGGCTACACCTTC.

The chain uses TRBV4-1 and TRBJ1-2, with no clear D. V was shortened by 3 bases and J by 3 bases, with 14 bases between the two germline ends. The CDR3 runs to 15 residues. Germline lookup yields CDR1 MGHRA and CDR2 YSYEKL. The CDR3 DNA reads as TGCGCCAGCAGCCACCCCGGGAGGCAGCACTATGGCTACACCTTC. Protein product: CASSHPGRQHYGYTF.

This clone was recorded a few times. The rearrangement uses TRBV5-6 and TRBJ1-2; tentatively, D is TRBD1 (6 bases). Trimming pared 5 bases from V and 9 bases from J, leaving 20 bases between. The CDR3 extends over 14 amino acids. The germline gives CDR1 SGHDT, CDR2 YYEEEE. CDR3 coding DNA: TGTGCCAGCAGTAATCAGGGGACACGAGGGAGCTACACCTTC. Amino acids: CASSNQGTRGSYTF.